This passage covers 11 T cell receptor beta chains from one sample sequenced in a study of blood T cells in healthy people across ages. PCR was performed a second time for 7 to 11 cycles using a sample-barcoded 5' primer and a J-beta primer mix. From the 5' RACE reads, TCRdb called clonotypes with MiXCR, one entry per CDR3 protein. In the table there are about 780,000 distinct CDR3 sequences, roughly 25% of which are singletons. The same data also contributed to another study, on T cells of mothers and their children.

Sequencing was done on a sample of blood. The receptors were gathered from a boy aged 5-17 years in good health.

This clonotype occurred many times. The CDR3, as DNA: TGTGCCAGCAGTTACGGGGCCGATGGCTACACCTTC. It is translated as CASSYGADGYTF. The genes are TRBV6-2 or TRBV6-3 and TRBJ1-2, with D possibly matching TRBD1 (5 bases). V was pared by 2 bases and J by 6 bases, with 7 bases between. This CDR3 spans 12 amino acids. The germline gives CDR1 MNHEY, CDR2 SVGEGT.

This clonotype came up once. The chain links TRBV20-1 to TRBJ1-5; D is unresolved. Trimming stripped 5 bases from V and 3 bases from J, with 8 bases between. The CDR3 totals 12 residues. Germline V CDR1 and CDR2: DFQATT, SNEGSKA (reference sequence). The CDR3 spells CSAGRHNQPQHF. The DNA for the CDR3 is TGCAGTGCTGGGAGACACAATCAGCCCCAGCATTTT.

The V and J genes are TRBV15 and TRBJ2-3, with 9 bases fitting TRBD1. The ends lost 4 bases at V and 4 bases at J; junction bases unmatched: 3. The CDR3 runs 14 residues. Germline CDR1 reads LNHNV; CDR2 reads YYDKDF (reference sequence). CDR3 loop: CATSTGTGPDTQYF. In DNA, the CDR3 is TGTGCCACCAGCACCGGGACAGGGCCAGATACGCAGTATTTT.

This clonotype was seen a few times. In nucleotides, the CDR3 is TGCAGCCTCTTATCGGGGGGGGGCCAAAGCACAGATACGCAGTATTTT. It yields the protein CSLLSGGGQSTDTQYF. The rearrangement uses TRBV29-1 and TRBJ2-3; the match to TRBD2 covers 8 bases. The CDR3 runs to 16 residues. CDR1 SQVTM and CDR2 ANQGSEA come from the germline V gene. J gave up 0 bases and V 8 bases, and 13 bases lay outside the gene matches.

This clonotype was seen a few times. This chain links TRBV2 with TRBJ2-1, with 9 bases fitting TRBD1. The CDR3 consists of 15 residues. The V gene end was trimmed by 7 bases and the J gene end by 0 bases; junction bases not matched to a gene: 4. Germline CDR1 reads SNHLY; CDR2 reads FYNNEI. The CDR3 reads CASTEQGASYNEQFF. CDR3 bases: TGTGCCAGCACCGAACAGGGGGCCTCCTACAATGAGCAGTTCTTC. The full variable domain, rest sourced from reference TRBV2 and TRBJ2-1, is EPEVTQTPSHQVTQMGQEVILRCVPISNHLYFYWYRQILGQKVEFLVSFYNNEISEKSEIFDDQFSVERPDGSNFTLKIRSTKLEDSAMYFCASTEQGASYNEQFFGPGTRLTVL.

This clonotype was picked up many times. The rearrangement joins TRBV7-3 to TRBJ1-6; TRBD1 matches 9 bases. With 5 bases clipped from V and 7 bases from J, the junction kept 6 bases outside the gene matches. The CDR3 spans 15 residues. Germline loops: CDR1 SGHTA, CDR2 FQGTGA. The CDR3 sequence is CASSLGDRANSPLHF. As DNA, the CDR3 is TGTGCCAGCAGCCTTGGGGACAGGGCGAATTCACCCCTCCACTTT.

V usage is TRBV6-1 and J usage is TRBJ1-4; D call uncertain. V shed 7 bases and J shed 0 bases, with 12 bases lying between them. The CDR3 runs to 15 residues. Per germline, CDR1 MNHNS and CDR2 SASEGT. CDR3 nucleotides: TGTGCCAGCAACCAATTGGGAGCAACTAATGAAAAACTGTTTTTT. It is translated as CASNQLGATNEKLFF.

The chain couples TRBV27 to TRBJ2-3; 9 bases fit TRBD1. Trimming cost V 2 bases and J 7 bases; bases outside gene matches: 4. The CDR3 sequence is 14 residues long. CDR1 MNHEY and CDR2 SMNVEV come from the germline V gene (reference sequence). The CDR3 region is CASSLGTGLNTQYF. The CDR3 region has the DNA TGTGCCAGCAGTTTAGGGACAGGGCTGAATACGCAGTATTTT.

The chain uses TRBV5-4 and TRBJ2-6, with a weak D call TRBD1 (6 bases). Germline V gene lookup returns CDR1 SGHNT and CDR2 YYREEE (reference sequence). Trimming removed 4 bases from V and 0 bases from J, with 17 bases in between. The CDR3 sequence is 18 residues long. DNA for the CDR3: TGTGCCAGCAGCCCAACCTGGACAGCGAGCTCTGGGGCCAACGTCCTGACTTTC. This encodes CASSPTWTASSGANVLTF.

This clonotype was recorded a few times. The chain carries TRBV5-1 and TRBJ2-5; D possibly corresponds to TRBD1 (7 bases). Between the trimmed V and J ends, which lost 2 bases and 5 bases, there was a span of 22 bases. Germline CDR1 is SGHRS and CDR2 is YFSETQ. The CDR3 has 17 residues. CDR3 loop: CASSLQTHSQGRETQYF. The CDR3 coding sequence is TGCGCCAGCAGCTTACAAACGCACTCACAGGGGAGGGAGACCCAGTACTTC.

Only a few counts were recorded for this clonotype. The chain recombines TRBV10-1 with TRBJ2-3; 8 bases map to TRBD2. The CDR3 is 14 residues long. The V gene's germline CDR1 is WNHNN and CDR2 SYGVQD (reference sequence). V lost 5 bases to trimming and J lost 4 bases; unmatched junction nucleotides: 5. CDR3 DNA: TGCGCCAGCAGTCCAGCGGGGGAGCCAGATACGCAGTATTTT. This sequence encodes CASSPAGEPDTQYF.